These 2 T cell receptor beta chains share one sample of origin, sequenced in a study of cytomegalovirus exposure and HLA in healthy donors. PCR primers comprised 60 Vbeta and 13 Jbeta primers. The data were produced by immunoSEQ multiplex PCR, yet TCRdb's version contains in-frame clones alone and is incomplete. The sample has around 90,000 clones; 85% are singletons. The sample taken for sequencing was PBMCs. These receptors all come from a middle-aged man in good health and CMV-seropositive.

In its sample, this clone was seen a few times. The CDR3 sequence is CASSRELGNNEQFF. The CDR3 DNA is TGTGCCAGCAGCCGAGAGTTGGGCAACAATGAGCAGTTCTTC. The rearrangement joins TRBV9 to TRBJ2-1; D gene uncertain. With 4 bases removed from V and 5 bases from J, the gap between germline ends came to 13 bases. Germline values: CDR1 SGDLS, CDR2 YYNGEE. The CDR3 extends over 14 amino acids.

As regards this clone: Other DNA sequences of this sample code for an identical CDR3. The chain links TRBV7-3 to TRBJ2-7; TRBD2 matches at 8 bases. With V trimmed by 2 bases and J by 2 bases, 5 bases remained unmatched. The CDR3 covers 15 residues. Germline CDR1 SGHTA, CDR2 FQGTGA. CDR3 sequence (DNA): TGTGCCAGCAGCTTAGGCGCGGGGGGAACCTACGAGCAGTACTTC. It codes for CASSLGAGGTYEQYF.